This entry describes one T cell receptor (beta chain). Its antigen remains unidentified. The sample belongs to a study of regulatory T cells in long-lasting Graves disease. Arm-PCR of CDR3 regions and iRepertoire HTBI primers were the basis on which TCR beta libraries were built. Per the study methods: Detected in the samples were around 59 TRBV and approximately 14 TRBJ segments. MiXCR, applied by TCRdb to the multiplex PCR reads, yields one record per CDR3 protein. The V and J calls reflect TCRdb's pipeline rather than the authors' work. In the table there are 400,000 to 500,000 distinct CDR3 sequences, around 15% of which are singletons. Regarding the study as a whole: Newly diagnosed Graves' patients had higher TCR diversity than persistent ones. Since the sample size was small, accuracy may have been reduced.

Germline-derived CDR1 and CDR2 are WNHNN and SYGVQD (reference sequence). The CDR3 length is 15 residues. V was cut by 2 bases and J by 2 bases, with 13 bases left in between. Noted time point: newly diagnosed GD, antithyroid drugs for less than 3 months. PBMC-derived RNA was used for the TCR library. This sample was also put to use in a study of T cells in Graves' hyperthyroidism and ophthalmopathy. That investigation notes: Lactation, pregnancy, other autoimmune disease or uncontrolled infection excluded patients.

Specimen: peripheral blood mononuclear cells (PBMCs), collected at new diagnosis, from a patient treated with antithyroid drugs. The chain is built from TRBV10-1 and TRBJ2-7; D gene uncertain. The clonotype originates from a woman aged 45-65 years with Graves disease. Here the CDR3 reads CASSEARNPPYEQYF. The CDR3 DNA sequence: TGCGCCAGCAGTGAGGCGCGGAATCCCCCCTACGAGCAGTACTTC.